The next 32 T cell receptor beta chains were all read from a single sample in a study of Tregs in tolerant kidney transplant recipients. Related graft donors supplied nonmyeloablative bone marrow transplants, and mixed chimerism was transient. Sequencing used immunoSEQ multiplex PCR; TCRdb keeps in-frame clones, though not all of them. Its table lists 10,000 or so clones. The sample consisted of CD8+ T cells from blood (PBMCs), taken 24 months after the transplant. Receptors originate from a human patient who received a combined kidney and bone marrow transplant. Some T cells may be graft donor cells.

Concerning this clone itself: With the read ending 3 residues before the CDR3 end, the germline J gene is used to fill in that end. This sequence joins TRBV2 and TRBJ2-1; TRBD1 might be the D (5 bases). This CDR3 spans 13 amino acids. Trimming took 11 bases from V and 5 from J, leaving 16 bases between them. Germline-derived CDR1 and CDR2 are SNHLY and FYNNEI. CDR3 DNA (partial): TGTGCCCTCGATCAGGGCCTGAACAATGAG. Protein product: CALDQGLNNE. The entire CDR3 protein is CALDQGLNNEQFF.

The CDR3 sequence: CASSTTGGETQYF. CDR3 DNA (partial): TGTGCCAGTAGTACGACAGGGGGAGAGACC. The rearrangement links TRBV19 to TRBJ2-5; TRBD1 aligns across 9 bases. The read falls 3 residues short of the CDR3 end, and the missing part is taken from the germline J gene. The CDR3 is 13 amino acids. With 4 bases clipped from V and 4 bases from J, the junction kept 1 base outside the gene matches. Germline CDR1 and CDR2: LNHDA and SQIVND (reference sequence). Full variable domain (missing parts from reference TRBV19 and TRBJ2-5): DGGITQSPKYLFRKEGQNVTLSCEQNLNHDAMYWYRQDPGQGLRLIYYSQIVNDFQKGDIAEGYSVSREKKESFPLTVTSAQKNPTAFYLCASSTTGGETQYFGPGTRLLVL.

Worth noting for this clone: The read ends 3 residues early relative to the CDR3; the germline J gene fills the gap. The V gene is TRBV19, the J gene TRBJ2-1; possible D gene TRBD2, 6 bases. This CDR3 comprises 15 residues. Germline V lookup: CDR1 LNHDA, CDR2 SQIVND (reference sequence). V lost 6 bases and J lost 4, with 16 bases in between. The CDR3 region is CASSGVASAYNEQFF. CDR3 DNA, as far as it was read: TGTGCCAGTAGCGGTGTGGCTAGCGCATACAATGAG. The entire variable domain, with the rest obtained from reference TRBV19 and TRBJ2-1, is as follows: DGGITQSPKYLFRKEGQNVTLSCEQNLNHDAMYWYRQDPGQGLRLIYYSQIVNDFQKGDIAEGYSVSREKKESFPLTVTSAQKNPTAFYLCASSGVASAYNEQFFGPGTRLTVL.

The DNA read from the CDR3 is TGCGCCAGCAGCTTGGCTTACACCGGGACAGTAGAGACC. Its translation is CASSLAYTGTVET. The entire CDR3 protein is CASSLAYTGTVETQYF. The chain links TRBV5-1 to TRBJ2-5, with 7 nucleotides matching TRBD1. The read gets to within 3 residues of the CDR3 end, and the germline J gene fills in the rest. The CDR3 contains 16 residues. Per the germline V gene, CDR1 is SGHRS and CDR2 is YFSETQ. Germline trimming cut 0 bases from V and 4 bases from J; bases unmatched to any gene: 9. The entire variable domain, with the rest obtained from reference TRBV5-1 and TRBJ2-5, is as follows: KAGVTQTPRYLIKTRGQQVTLSCSPISGHRSVSWYQQTPGQGLQFLFEYFSETQRNKGNFPGRFSGRQFSNSRSEMNVSTLELGDSALYLCASSLAYTGTVETQYFGPGTRLLVL.

The sequenced CDR3 bases are TGTGCCAGCAGTACGCAGTTGGGC. It translates to CASSTQLG. The full CDR3 is CASSTQLGYTF. The rearrangement links TRBV2 to TRBJ1-2; unclear D gene. The read terminates 3 residues before the CDR3 end, so the remaining end is supplied by the germline J gene. This CDR3 is 11 amino acids long. The germline gives CDR1 SNHLY, CDR2 FYNNEI.

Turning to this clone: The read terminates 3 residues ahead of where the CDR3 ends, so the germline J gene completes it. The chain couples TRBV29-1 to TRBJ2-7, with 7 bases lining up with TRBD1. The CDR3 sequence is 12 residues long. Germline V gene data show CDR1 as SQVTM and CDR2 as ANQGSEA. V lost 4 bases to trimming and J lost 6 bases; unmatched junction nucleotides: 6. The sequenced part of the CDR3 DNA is TGCAGCGTTGGAGGACAGGTTGGCGAG. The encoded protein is CSVGGQVGE. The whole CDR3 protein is CSVGGQVGEQYF.

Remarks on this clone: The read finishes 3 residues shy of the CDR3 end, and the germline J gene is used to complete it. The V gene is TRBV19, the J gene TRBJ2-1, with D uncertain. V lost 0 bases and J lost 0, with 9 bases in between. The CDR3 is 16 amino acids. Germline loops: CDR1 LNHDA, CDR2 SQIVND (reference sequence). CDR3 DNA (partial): TGTGCCAGTAGTATAGACAGGATGAGCTCCTACAATGAG. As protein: CASSIDRMSSYNE. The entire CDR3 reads CASSIDRMSSYNEQFF. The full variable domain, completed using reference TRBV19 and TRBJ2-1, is DGGITQSPKYLFRKEGQNVTLSCEQNLNHDAMYWYRQDPGQGLRLIYYSQIVNDFQKGDIAEGYSVSREKKESFPLTVTSAQKNPTAFYLCASSIDRMSSYNEQFFGPGTRLTVL.

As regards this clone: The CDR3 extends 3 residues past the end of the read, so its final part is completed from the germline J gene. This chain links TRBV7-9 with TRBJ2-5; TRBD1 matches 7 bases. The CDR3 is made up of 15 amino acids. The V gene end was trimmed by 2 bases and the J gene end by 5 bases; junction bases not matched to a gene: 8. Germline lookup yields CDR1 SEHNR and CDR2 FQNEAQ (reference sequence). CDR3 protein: CASSLNRGGRETQYF. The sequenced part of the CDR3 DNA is TGTGCCAGCAGCTTAAACAGGGGTGGTAGGGAGACC. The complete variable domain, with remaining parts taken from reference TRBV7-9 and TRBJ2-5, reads DTGVSQNPRHKITKRGQNVTFRCDPISEHNRLYWYRQTLGQGPEFLTYFQNEAQLEKSRLLSDRFSAERPKGSFSTLEIQRTEQGDSAMYLCASSLNRGGRETQYFGPGTRLLVL.

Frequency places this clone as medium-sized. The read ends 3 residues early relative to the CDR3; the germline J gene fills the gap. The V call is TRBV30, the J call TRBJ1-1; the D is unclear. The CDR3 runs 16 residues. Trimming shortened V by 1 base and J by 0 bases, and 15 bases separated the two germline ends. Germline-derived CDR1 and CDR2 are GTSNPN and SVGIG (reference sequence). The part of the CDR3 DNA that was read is TGTGCCTGGAGTGCCTCCCGGGTGAAGGTGAACACTGAA. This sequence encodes CAWSASRVKVNTE. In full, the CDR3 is CAWSASRVKVNTEAFF.

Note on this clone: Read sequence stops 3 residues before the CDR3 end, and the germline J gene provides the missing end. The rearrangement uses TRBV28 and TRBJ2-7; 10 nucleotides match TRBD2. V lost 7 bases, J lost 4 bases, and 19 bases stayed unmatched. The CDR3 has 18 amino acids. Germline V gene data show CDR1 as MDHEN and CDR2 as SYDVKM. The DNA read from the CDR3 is TGTGCCAGCACCCTAGGAGGGCTAGCGGGAGCCCTTCTTTACGAG. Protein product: CASTLGGLAGALLYE. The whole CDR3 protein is CASTLGGLAGALLYEQYF.

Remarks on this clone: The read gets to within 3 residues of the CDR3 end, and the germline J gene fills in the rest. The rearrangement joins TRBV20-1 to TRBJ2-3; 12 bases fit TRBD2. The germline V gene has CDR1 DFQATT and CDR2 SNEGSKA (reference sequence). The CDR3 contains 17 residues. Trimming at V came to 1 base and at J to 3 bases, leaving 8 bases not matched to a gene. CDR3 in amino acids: CSARVPSTSGRTDTQYF. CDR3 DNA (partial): TGCAGTGCTAGAGTTCCCTCGACTAGCGGGAGAACAGATACG.

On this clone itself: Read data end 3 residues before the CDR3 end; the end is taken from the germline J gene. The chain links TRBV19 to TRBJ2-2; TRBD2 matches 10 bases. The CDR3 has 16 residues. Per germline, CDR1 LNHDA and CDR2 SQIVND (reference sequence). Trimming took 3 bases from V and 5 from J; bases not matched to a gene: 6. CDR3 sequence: CASSMIGLAETGELFF. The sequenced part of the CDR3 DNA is TGTGCCAGTAGTATGATAGGACTAGCGGAAACCGGGGAG.

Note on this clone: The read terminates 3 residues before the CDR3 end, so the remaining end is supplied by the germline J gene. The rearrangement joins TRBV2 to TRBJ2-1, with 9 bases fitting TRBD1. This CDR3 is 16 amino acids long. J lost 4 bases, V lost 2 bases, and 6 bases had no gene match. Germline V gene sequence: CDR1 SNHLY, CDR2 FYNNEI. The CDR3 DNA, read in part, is TGTGCCAGCAGTGAATCACAGGGGGCCGGGTACAATGAG. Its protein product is CASSESQGAGYNE. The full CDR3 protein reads CASSESQGAGYNEQFF.

The covered CDR3 bases are TGTGCCAGTAGTATAGAGACAGATAGCACAGATACG. Protein sequence: CASSIETDSTDT. The CDR3 reads in full as CASSIETDSTDTQYF. The chain joins TRBV19 to TRBJ2-3; tentative D call: TRBD1 (5 bases). Coverage ceases 3 residues before the CDR3 finishes, and the germline J gene fills in the end. Germline CDR1 and CDR2: LNHDA and SQIVND (reference sequence). The CDR3 has 15 amino acids. V shed 0 bases and J shed 0 bases, with 7 bases lying between them.

CDR3 amino acids: CASSPPDRPRGVEQYF. The part of the CDR3 DNA that was read is TGTGCCAGCAGCCCACCGGACAGGCCGAGGGGGGTCGAG. The V gene is TRBV7-3, the J gene TRBJ2-7; D possibly corresponds to TRBD1 (7 bases). The read stops 3 residues short of the end of the CDR3; the missing end is completed from the germline J gene. CDR3 length equals 16 residues. V lost 5 bases and J 6 bases, leaving 23 bases between the germline ends. Germline V gives CDR1 SGHTA, CDR2 FQGTGA. Variable domain in full (rest from reference TRBV7-3 and TRBJ2-7): GAGVSQTPSNKVTEKGKYVELRCDPISGHTALYWYRQSLGQGPEFLIYFQGTGAADDSGLPNDRFFAVRPEGSVSTLKIQRTERGDSAVYLCASSPPDRPRGVEQYFGPGTRLTVT.

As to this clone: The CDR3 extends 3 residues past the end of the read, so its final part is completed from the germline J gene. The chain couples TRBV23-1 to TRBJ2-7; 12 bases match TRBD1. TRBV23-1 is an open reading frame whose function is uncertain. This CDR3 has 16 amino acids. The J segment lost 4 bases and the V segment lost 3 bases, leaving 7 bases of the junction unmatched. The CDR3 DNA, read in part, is TGCGCCAGCAGTCAGAAAAGGGACAGGGGGCAGTACGAG. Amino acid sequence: CASSQKRDRGQYE. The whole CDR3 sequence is CASSQKRDRGQYEQYF.

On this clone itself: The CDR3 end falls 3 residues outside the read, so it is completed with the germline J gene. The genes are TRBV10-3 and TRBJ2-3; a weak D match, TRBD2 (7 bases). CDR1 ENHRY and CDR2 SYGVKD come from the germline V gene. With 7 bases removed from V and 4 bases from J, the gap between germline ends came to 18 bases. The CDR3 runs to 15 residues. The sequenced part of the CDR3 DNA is TGTGCCATCATGGCCGGGAGAGGGGGGGCAGATACG. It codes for CAIMAGRGGADT. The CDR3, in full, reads CAIMAGRGGADTQYF.

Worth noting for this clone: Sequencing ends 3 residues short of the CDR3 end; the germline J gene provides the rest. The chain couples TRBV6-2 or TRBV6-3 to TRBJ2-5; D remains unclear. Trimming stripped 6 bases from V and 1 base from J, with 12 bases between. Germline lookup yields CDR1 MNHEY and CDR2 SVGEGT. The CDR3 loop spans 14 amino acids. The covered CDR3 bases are TGTGCCAGCAGATCAACAAATTTCCAAGAGACC. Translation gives CASRSTNFQET. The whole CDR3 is CASRSTNFQETQYF.

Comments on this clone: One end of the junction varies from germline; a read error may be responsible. CDR3 DNA (partial): TGCGCCAGCAGCCAAGATAGAACTAGCGGCCACAATGAG. It yields the protein CASSQDRTSGHNE. The full CDR3 is CASSQDRTSGHNEQFF. The chain links TRBV4-2 to TRBJ2-1; 8 bases line up with TRBD2. The CDR3 end lies 3 residues beyond the end of the read and is filled in from the germline J gene. Germline V lookup: CDR1 LGHNA, CDR2 YNFKEQ. This CDR3 has 16 amino acids.

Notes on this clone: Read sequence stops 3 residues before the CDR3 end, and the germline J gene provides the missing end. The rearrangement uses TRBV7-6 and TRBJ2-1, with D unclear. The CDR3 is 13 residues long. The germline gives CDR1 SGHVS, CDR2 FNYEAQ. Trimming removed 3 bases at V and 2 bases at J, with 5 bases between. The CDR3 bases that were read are TGTGCCAGCAGCTTCTATCCCTACAATGAG. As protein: CASSFYPYNE. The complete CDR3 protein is CASSFYPYNEQFF. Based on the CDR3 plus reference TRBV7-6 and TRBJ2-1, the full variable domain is GAGVSQSPRYKVTKRGQDVALRCDPISGHVSLYWYRQALGQGPEFLTYFNYEAQQDKSGLPNDRFSAERPEGSISTLTIQRTEQRDSAMYRCASSFYPYNEQFFGPGTRLTVL.

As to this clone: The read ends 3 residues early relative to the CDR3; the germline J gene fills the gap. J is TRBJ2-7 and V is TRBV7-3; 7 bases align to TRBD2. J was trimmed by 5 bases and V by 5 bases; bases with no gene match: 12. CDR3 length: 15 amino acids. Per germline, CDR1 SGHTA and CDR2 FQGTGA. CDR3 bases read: TGTGCCAGCAGCCCCCGTGGCGGGAGAAATCACGAG. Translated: CASSPRGGRNHE. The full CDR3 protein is CASSPRGGRNHEQYF.

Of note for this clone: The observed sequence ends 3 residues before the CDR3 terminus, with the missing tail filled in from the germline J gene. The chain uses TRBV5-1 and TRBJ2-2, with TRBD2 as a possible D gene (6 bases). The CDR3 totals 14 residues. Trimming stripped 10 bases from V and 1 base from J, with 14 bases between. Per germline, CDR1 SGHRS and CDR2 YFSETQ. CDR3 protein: CASQWGVNTGELFF. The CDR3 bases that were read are TGCGCCTCCCAGTGGGGGGTGAACACCGGGGAG. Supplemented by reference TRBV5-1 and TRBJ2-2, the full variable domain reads KAGVTQTPRYLIKTRGQQVTLSCSPISGHRSVSWYQQTPGQGLQFLFEYFSETQRNKGNFPGRFSGRQFSNSRSEMNVSTLELGDSALYLCASQWGVNTGELFFGEGSRLTVL.

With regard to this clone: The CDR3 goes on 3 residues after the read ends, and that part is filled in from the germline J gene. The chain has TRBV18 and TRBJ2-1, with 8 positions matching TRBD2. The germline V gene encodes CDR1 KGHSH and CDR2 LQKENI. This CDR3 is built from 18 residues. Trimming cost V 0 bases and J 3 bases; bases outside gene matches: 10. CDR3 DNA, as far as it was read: TGTGCCAGCTCACCACCGGGGCCAGCGGGAGACCTCTACAATGAG. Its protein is CASSPPGPAGDLYNE. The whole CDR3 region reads CASSPPGPAGDLYNEQFF.

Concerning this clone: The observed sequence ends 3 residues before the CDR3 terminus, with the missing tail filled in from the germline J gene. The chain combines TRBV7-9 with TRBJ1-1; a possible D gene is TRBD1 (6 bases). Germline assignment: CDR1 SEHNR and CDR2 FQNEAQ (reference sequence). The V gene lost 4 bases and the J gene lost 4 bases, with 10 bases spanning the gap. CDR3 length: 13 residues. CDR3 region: CASSSGVFTEAFF. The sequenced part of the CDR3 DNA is TGTGCCAGCAGCTCAGGGGTTTTCACTGAA.

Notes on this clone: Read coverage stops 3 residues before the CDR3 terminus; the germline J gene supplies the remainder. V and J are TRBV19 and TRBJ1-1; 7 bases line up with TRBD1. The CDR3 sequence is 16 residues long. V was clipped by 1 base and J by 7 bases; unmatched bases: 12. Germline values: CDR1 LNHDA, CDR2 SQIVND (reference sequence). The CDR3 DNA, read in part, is TGTGCCAGTAGTATAGGGTACCCGCCAGGGGGAAATGAA. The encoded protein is CASSIGYPPGGNE. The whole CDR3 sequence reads CASSIGYPPGGNEAFF.

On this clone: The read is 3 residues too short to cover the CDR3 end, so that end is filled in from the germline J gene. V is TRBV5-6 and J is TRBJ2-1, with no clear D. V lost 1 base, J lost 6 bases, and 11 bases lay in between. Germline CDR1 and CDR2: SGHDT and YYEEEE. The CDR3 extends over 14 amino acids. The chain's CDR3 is CASSLYPTTNEQFF. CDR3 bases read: TGTGCCAGCAGCTTGTACCCTACCACCAATGAG. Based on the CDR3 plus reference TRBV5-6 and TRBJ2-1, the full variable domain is DAGVTQSPTHLIKTRGQQVTLRCSPKSGHDTVSWYQQALGQGPQFIFQYYEEEERQRGNFPDRFSGHQFPNYSSELNVNALLLGDSALYLCASSLYPTTNEQFFGPGTRLTVL.

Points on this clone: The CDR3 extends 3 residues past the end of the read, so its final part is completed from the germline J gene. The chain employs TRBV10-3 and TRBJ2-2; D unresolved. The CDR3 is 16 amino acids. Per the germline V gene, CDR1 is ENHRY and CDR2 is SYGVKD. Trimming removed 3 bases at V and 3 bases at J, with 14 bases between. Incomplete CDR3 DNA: TGTGCCATCAGTGACGTCGACATTATTTACACCGGGGAG. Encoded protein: CAISDVDIIYTGE. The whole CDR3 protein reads CAISDVDIIYTGELFF.

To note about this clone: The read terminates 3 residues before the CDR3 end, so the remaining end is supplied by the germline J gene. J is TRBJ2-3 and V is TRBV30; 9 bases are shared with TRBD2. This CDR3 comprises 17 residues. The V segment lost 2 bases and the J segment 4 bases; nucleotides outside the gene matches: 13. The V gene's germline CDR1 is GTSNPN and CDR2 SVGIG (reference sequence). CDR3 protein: CAWSPTGLAGESDTQYF. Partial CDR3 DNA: TGTGCCTGGAGTCCCACGGGTTTAGCGGGAGAATCAGATACG.

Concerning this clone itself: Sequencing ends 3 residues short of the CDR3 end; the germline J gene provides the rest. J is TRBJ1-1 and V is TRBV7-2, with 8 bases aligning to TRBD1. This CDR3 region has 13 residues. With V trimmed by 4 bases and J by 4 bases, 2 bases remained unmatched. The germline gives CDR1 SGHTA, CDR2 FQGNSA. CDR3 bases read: TGTGCCAGCAGCTCGACAGGGGCCACTGAA. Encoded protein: CASSSTGATE. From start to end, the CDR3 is CASSSTGATEAFF.

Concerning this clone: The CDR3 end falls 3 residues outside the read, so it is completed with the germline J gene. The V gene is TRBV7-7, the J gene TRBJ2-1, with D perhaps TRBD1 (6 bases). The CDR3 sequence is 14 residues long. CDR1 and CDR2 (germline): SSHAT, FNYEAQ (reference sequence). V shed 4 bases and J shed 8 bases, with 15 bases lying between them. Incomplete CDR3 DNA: TGTGCCAGCAGCTCAAACGACAGGATCGATGAG. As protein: CASSSNDRIDE. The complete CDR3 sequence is CASSSNDRIDEQFF.

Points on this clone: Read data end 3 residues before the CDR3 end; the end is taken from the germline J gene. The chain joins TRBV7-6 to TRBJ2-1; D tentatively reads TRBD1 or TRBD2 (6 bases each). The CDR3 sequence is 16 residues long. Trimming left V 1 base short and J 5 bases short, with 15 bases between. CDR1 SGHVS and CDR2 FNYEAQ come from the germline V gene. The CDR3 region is CASSLDRQGRNNEQFF. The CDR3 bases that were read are TGTGCCAGCAGCTTAGATCGCCAGGGGAGGAACAATGAG.

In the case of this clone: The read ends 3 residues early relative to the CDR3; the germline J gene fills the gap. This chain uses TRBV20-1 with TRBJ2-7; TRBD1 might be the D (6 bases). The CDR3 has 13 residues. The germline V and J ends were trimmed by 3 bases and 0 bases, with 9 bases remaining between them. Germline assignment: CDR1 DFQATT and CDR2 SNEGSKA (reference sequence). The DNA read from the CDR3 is TGCAGTGCTAGGGGGGCGAGCTCCTACGAG. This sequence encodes CSARGASSYE. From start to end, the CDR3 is CSARGASSYEQYF.